This T cell receptor (beta chain) emerged from a study of blood T cell repertoires in COVID-19. Study as a whole: The United States, Italy and Spain provided the acute and convalescent COVID-19 samples. T cells, B-cell-depleted T cells, or PBMCs supplied cDNA or gDNA.

The V gene's germline CDR1 is MGHRA and CDR2 YSYEKL. Trimming at V came to 0 bases and at J to 8 bases, leaving 11 bases not matched to a gene. This CDR3 has 17 amino acids. Under the authors' procedure: Counts of nucleated cells, estimated from reference gene primer amplification, were obtained. Sequencing was performed with immunoSEQ multiplex PCR; in TCRdb, only in-frame clones are kept and a portion is missing. The V and J calls and the clone size are those of that table, but D and trimming were determined from the DNA. The sample contains tens of thousands of clones, about nine tenths of which appear only once.

The chain is built from TRBV4-1 and TRBJ2-4; 9 positions match TRBD2. The sequenced material came from peripheral blood. The TCR sequence derives from a woman older than 75 in a cohort sampled during active or convalescent COVID-19. The CDR3 coding sequence is TGCGCCAGCAGCCAAGATTTCGCGGGAGGGCCCCGGGACATTCAGTACTTC. Translating it yields CASSQDFAGGPRDIQYF.